The source of this T cell receptor beta chain is a study of CD8 T cells in ankylosing spondylitis. Notes on this clonotype: Its specificity is unknown.

Findings of the study overall: Disease-linked clones had a CD8+ phenotype and relatively low frequency in peripheral blood. It appeared that ankylosing spondylitis blood was characterized by a TCR beta motif of roughly 8 highly homologous variants.

Libraries of TCR beta came from quantitative 5'-RACE with molecular barcodes. TCRdb reprocessed the 5' RACE reads with MiXCR, giving one entry per CDR3 protein. The data hold about 250,000 distinct CDR3 sequences, with 10% to 13% observed a single time. This CDR3 has 16 residues. The germline V and J ends were trimmed by 0 bases and 1 base, with 13 bases remaining between them. Germline V CDR1 and CDR2: SGHRS, YFSETQ. The sequence came from a male donor with ankylosing spondylitis or in good health (not recorded which). Sequencing input: blood, either unsorted or a sorted T cell fraction (not recorded which). The chain combines TRBV5-1 with TRBJ1-1, with D unresolved. CDR3 loop: CASSLGTGLRNTEAFF. Here the CDR3 DNA reads TGCGCCAGCAGCTTGGGTACGGGTTTACGGAACACTGAAGCTTTCTTT.